The entry that follows covers one TCR beta chain sequence. Its antigen is unknown. Base-call qualities are not available, and no considerably larger clone is one nucleotide away. The data originate from a study of persistence of HIV-infected CD4 T cells (dated by TCRdb to between 2020 and 2021). Broadly, across the study: The median time the participants had spent on suppressive ART was less than 9 years. Peripheral blood samples of up to roughly 180 mL were collected at multiple time points, except for a couple of participants, who underwent leukapheresis at a single time point. Anti-CD3/anti-CD28 stimulation activated a higher proportion of cells, with a lower memory fraction, than antigen stimulation. The study isolated CMV- and HIV-1 Gag-responding CD4+ T cells from ART-treated individuals to examine antigen-driven clonal expansion of HIV-1-infected cells. Proviral sequencing was used to assess clonality among infected cells, whereas TCRbeta sequencing gauged the clonality of all cells within each sorted population. Cross-participant TCR cluster analysis included 8 or 9 participants for CMV and six or seven participants for Gag. Points the paper makes about the study in general: The study involved few individuals and tested only a limited range of antigens. Significantly lower TCRbeta richness was observed in CMV- and Gag-responding cells than in anti-CD3/anti-CD28-responding cells, and higher oligoclonality was observed in CMV-responding cells than in CD3/CD28-stimulated and Gag-responding cells. TCR oligoclonality correlated with proviral oligoclonality within the same sorted populations. Bulk TCR analyses could not be limited to the rare CMV-responding cells that actually contained HIV-1 proviruses. Antigen-responding cells were enriched for degenerate expanded CDR3beta sequences, which suggests convergent selection of CD4+ responses to CMV and Gag.

The sample's treatment or condition label, in plain terms: suppressive antiretroviral therapy. As a nonspecific positive control representing the CD4+ T cell repertoire, cells were stimulated with anti-CD3/anti-CD28 magnetic beads. Responding CD4+ T cells were sorted by upregulation of both CD40 ligand and CD69. HIV-1-infected adults in whom suppressive ART had been started during chronic infection were enrolled as participants. For at least 4 years, participants had undetectable plasma HIV-1 RNA, below 50 copies/mL. To be included, a participant needed positive CMV serology and a CD4+ T cell count above 400 cells/uL. Before stimulation, PBMCs were isolated using density centrifugation and depleted of CD8+ T cells. For approximately 17 hours, the CD8-depleted PBMCs were stimulated with anti-CD28/CD49d costimulation, a CD40-blocking antibody, and enfuvirtide to prevent new infections. Cells were sorted on a Beckman Coulter MoFlo Legacy or XDP sorter, with propidium iodide excluding dead cells. The QIAamp DNA Mini Kit was used for genomic DNA extraction from samples above one million cells, and the Quick-DNA Microprep Kit was used otherwise.

The CDR3, cysteine through phenylalanine, is 15 amino acids long. Only the CDR3 region is kept as DNA, spanning 45 bases read in frame from base 1. The immunoSEQ hsTCRB assay version 4, run in survey mode, was used to sequence TCRbeta repertoires from genomic DNA. For TCRbeta sequencing, genomic DNA was diluted to 9.5 to 10 ng/uL, with up to about 1 ug used per sample. The paper's processing steps were these. TCRbeta data analysis was done in ImmunoSeq Analyzer 3.0, and diversity was calculated on productive nucleotide rearrangements. Using the Immunarch R package, lower-bound TCR diversity was estimated with the improved Chao index and clonality was estimated with the Gini coefficient. When different nucleotide rearrangements encoded the same CDR3beta amino acid sequence, each rearrangement was treated as a distinct clonotype. Differential abundance analysis found TCRbeta sequences that were significantly enriched in antigen-responding cells compared with anti-CD3/anti-CD28-activated cells. Using predicted peptide-MHC specificity as the basis, GLIPH2 grouped TCRs into clusters, both for each participant individually and for the merged data sets that combined participants. TCRdb took over this immuneACCESS table, retaining in-frame rearrangements with V and J assigned. Such tables are incomplete; in checked studies, under half of the missing clones stem from an unresolved V gene, and the remainder is unexplained. That table supplies the V and J calls and clone size; D and trimming were determined from the DNA. The sample includes fewer than 50,000 clones, with roughly 92% observed a single time. The ten largest clones take up approximately 1.8% of the sample.

Source: CD4+ T cells sorted from PBMCs after approximately 19-hour stimulation, taken from a patient who received antiretroviral therapy. The cell subset or site label on this specimen signifies: CD40L+CD69+ CD4 T cells responding to anti-CD3/anti-CD28 beads, representing the overall repertoire. The source is an adult man with HIV who was CMV-seropositive. The chain employs TRBV12-2 and TRBJ1-2. TRBV12-2 is shown as a pseudogene. The DNA sequence follows: TGTGCAAGTCGCGCCCGCCGGGGGCTAGATCAAAACTACACCTTC. It translates as CASRARRGLDQNYTF.